What follows is one TCR beta chain and its context. Its antigen is not identified. This sample was taken from a study of cytomegalovirus exposure and HLA in healthy donors. Looking at the study overall: Around 80 million unique TCR sequences came from HLA-typed donors in an early release. General study points: Productive status was seen about 87% or about 30% of the time for most TCR beta V segments in an earlier analysis.

Germline lookup yields CDR1 SGDLS and CDR2 YYNGEE. The V gene lost 4 bases and the J gene lost 9 bases, with 17 bases spanning the gap. CDR3 length: 14 amino acids. Primers: 60 Vbeta forward and 13 Jbeta reverse. TCRdb's table, derived via immunoSEQ multiplex PCR, lists solely in-frame clones and lacks some. This sample carries about 80,000 clones, 80% of them seen once, and the ten largest clones take 20% to 30%. The sample was PBMCs. The rearrangement joins TRBV9 to TRBJ2-1; a weak D match, TRBD2 (5 bases). This TCR was sampled from a woman aged 45-65 years in good health and CMV-seropositive. The CDR3 here is CASSLPDPAGEQFF. CDR3 DNA: TGTGCCAGCAGCCTGCCCGATCCCGCGGGTGAGCAGTTCTTC.